These T cell receptor beta chains were read from a single sample in a study of cytotoxic CD8 clonotypes in ibrutinib-treated CLL. TCRdb keeps only in-frame clones here, not all; method: immunoSEQ multiplex PCR. The sample lists 15,000 or so clones; 64% were seen once. Here the sequenced sample was PBMCs, taken before ibrutinib treatment. Receptor source: a human donor with chronic lymphocytic leukemia. Both conserved end residues are part of each CDR3. D genes are given only for firm matches. Some rows have no size entry. The others give once, few or many, or a class for an expanded clone.

D: TRBD1; J: TRBJ2-3; size: -; V: TRBV10-3; DNA: TGTGCCATCAGTAACACAGGGGCCTTTCCAGATACGCAGTATTTT; CDR3: CAISNTGAFPDTQYF
D: -; J: TRBJ2-7; size: -; V: TRBV7-9; DNA: TGTGCCAGCAGCCTCTCAGTCTCCTACGAGCAGTACTTC; CDR3: CASSLSVSYEQYF
D: TRBD2; J: TRBJ2-1; size: -; V: TRBV7-9; DNA: TGTGCCAGCAGCTCCACACGACTAGCGGGGAACAATGAGCAGTTCTTC; CDR3: CASSSTRLAGNNEQFF
D: -; J: TRBJ1-1; size: -; V: TRBV27; DNA: TGTGCCAGCAGTTTAGGAACAGATATTGAAGCTTTCTTT; CDR3: CASSLGTDIEAFF
D: -; J: TRBJ1-1; size: -; V: TRBV7-8; DNA: TGTGCCAGCAGCCCACGTGTGGCCGGGGACACTGAAGCTTTCTTT; CDR3: CASSPRVAGDTEAFF
D: TRBD1; J: TRBJ2-3; size: -; V: TRBV9; DNA: TGTGCCAGCAGCCCGAGGACAGGGGGCCTCACAGATACGCAGTATTTT; CDR3: CASSPRTGGLTDTQYF
D: TRBD1; J: TRBJ1-1; size: -; V: TRBV2; DNA: TGTGCCAGCATGTACAGGGGGTTAGCTTTCTTT; CDR3: CASMYRGLAFF
D: TRBD1; J: TRBJ2-7; size: -; V: TRBV2; DNA: TGTGCCAGCAGTGAAACCGGGACAGGGCTGAGCGAGCAGTACTTC; CDR3: CASSETGTGLSEQYF
D: TRBD2; J: TRBJ2-2; size: few; V: TRBV5-6; DNA: TGTGCCAGCAGCCGACTAGCGGGGATGGAGGGGGAGCTGTTTTTT; CDR3: CASSRLAGMEGELFF
D: -; J: TRBJ2-5; size: -; V: TRBV11-2; DNA: TGTGCCAGCAGCTTAAAACTGGACCAGTACTTC; CDR3: CASSLKLDQYF
D: -; J: TRBJ1-1; size: -; V: TRBV7-9; DNA: TGTGCCAGCAGCACGTCGACCCCGGTCGACACTGAAGCTTTCTTT; CDR3: CASSTSTPVDTEAFF
D: -; J: TRBJ1-5; size: few; V: TRBV5-6; DNA: TGTGCCAGCAGCTTGGGGACGACTCCGGCCCAGCATTTT; CDR3: CASSLGTTPAQHF
D: -; J: TRBJ1-1; size: -; V: TRBV4-1; DNA: TGCGCCAGCAGCCAAGGAACAGGGAGTGACACTGAAGCTTTCTTT; CDR3: CASSQGTGSDTEAFF
D: -; J: TRBJ1-2; size: -; V: TRBV5-4; DNA: TGTGCCAGCAGCTTGCCTGGCGGCCAATATGGCTACACCTTC; CDR3: CASSLPGGQYGYTF
D: -; J: TRBJ1-2; size: medium-sized; V: TRBV11-2; DNA: TGTGCCAGCAGCTTAGGCGACGGAACCTTATATGGCTACACCTTC; CDR3: CASSLGDGTLYGYTF
D: TRBD2; J: TRBJ2-3; size: -; V: TRBV9; DNA: TGTGCCAGCAGCAAGAGTAGCGGGGGGGGCGAAGATACGCAGTATTTT; CDR3: CASSKSSGGGEDTQYF
D: TRBD1; J: TRBJ2-5; size: -; V: TRBV7-9; DNA: TGTGCCAGCAGCCGACCGGGACAGGGGGAGACCCAGTACTTC; CDR3: CASSRPGQGETQYF
D: -; J: TRBJ1-1; size: few; V: TRBV4-1; DNA: TGCGCCAGCAGCCAGATCCTCGGAGAGTTGGGGAACACTGAAGCTTTCTTT; CDR3: CASSQILGELGNTEAFF
D: TRBD1; J: TRBJ1-1; size: -; V: TRBV5-1; DNA: TGCGCCAGCAGCGTAGGGACAGAGAACACTGAAGCTTTCTTT; CDR3: CASSVGTENTEAFF
D: TRBD2; J: TRBJ2-7; size: few; V: TRBV7-9; DNA: TGTGCCAGCAGCCCAGGGGCGGGAGGGGTGCGCGAGCAGTACTTC; CDR3: CASSPGAGGVREQYF
D: -; J: TRBJ1-2; size: once; V: TRBV6-6; DNA: TGTGCCAGCAGTTATACAGAAAGCTATGGCTACACCTTC; CDR3: CASSYTESYGYTF
D: -; J: TRBJ2-7; size: -; V: TRBV29-1; DNA: TGCAGCGCTGAGGGGGGAGGACAGGACCCCTACGAGCAGTACTTC; CDR3: CSAEGGGQDPYEQYF
D: -; J: TRBJ2-7; size: -; V: TRBV5-1; DNA: TGCGCCAGCAGCTTGGCCACTGGCGAGCAGTACTTC; CDR3: CASSLATGEQYF
D: -; J: TRBJ2-7; size: -; V: TRBV5-4; DNA: TGTGCCAGCAGCTTGGGCCAGGGGAGCTCCTACGAGCAGTACTTC; CDR3: CASSLGQGSSYEQYF
D: -; J: TRBJ1-4; size: -; V: TRBV11-2; DNA: TGTGCCAGCAGCTTAGAGGGGATTTCAACTAATGAAAAACTGTTTTTT; CDR3: CASSLEGISTNEKLFF
D: -; J: TRBJ2-7; size: once; V: TRBV7-8; DNA: TGTGCCAGTGGACGGGGCTCCTACGAGCAGTACTTC; CDR3: CASGRGSYEQYF
D: TRBD2; J: TRBJ2-7; size: -; V: TRBV27; DNA: TGTGCCAGCAGTTTGGGGACTAGCGGGGGCCTCCGAGGCTACGAGCAGTACTTC; CDR3: CASSLGTSGGLRGYEQYF
D: -; J: TRBJ1-5; size: -; V: TRBV6-1; DNA: TGTGCCAGCAGTGAAGTCTCGCCGGGAGGCAATCAGCCCCAGCATTTT; CDR3: CASSEVSPGGNQPQHF
D: TRBD1; J: TRBJ2-7; size: once; V: TRBV5-4; DNA: TGTGCCAGCAGCTTACAGGGGTACGAGCAGTACTTC; CDR3: CASSLQGYEQYF
D: -; J: TRBJ1-2; size: -; V: TRBV10-3; DNA: TGTGCCATCAGTGAGTCGGGGGACAAGGCCTATGGCTACACCTTC; CDR3: CAISESGDKAYGYTF
D: -; J: TRBJ2-1; size: -; V: TRBV29-1; DNA: TGCAGCGTTCCGGCAGGTCCGAGCTCCTACAATGAGCAGTTCTTC; CDR3: CSVPAGPSSYNEQFF
D: -; J: TRBJ1-2; size: -; V: TRBV11-2; DNA: TGTGCCAGCAGCCCCGACAGGTCGAGCTATGGCTACACCTTC; CDR3: CASSPDRSSYGYTF
D: -; J: TRBJ2-7; size: -; V: TRBV5-1; DNA: TGCGCCAGCAGCTCGCAAAGGACAGCACCCTACGAGCAGTACTTC; CDR3: CASSSQRTAPYEQYF
D: -; J: TRBJ2-6; size: -; V: TRBV7-6; DNA: TGTGCCAGCAGCTTAGGAGGGGACCCTGGGGCCAACGTCCTGACTTTC; CDR3: CASSLGGDPGANVLTF
D: TRBD1; J: TRBJ2-7; size: -; V: TRBV4-2; DNA: TGTGCCAGCAGCCAAGGGACAGGTGTCTCCTACGAGCAGTACTTC; CDR3: CASSQGTGVSYEQYF
D: -; J: TRBJ2-7; size: -; V: TRBV10-1; DNA: TGCGCCAGCAGTGAGCGGGACCTTCCCGCCTACGAGCAGTACTTC; CDR3: CASSERDLPAYEQYF
D: -; J: TRBJ1-1; size: few; V: TRBV5-1; DNA: TGCGCCAGCAGCTTGGTTTCCCTGAACACTGAAGCTTTCTTT; CDR3: CASSLVSLNTEAFF
D: TRBD1; J: TRBJ2-2; size: few; V: TRBV19; DNA: TGTGCCACCGTGAGAAGCACAGGGGGCTTCTCCGGGGAGCTGTTTTTT; CDR3: CATVRSTGGFSGELFF
D: TRBD1; J: TRBJ1-2; size: -; V: TRBV29-1; DNA: TGCAGCGTAGGACAGGGATCCTATGGCTACACCTTC; CDR3: CSVGQGSYGYTF
D: TRBD1; J: TRBJ1-1; size: -; V: TRBV5-4; DNA: TGTGCCAGCAGCCAAGACAGGGGCGGGGACACTGAAGCTTTCTTT; CDR3: CASSQDRGGDTEAFF
D: -; J: TRBJ2-7; size: -; V: TRBV29-1; DNA: TGCAGCGTTCTCCCGGAGGGTACCAACGAGCAGTACTTC; CDR3: CSVLPEGTNEQYF
D: -; J: TRBJ1-2; size: medium-sized; V: TRBV5-6; DNA: TGTGCCAGCAGCAACGTGGACGGCTCGCGTACCAACTATGGCTACACCTTC; CDR3: CASSNVDGSRTNYGYTF
D: TRBD1; J: TRBJ1-1; size: -; V: TRBV5-1; DNA: TGCGCCAGCAGCCAGGGGACAGGGGGCACTGAAGCTTTCTTT; CDR3: CASSQGTGGTEAFF
D: TRBD1; J: TRBJ1-4; size: few; V: TRBV19; DNA: TGTGCCAGTAGTTCAGACAGGGAACTTGAAAAACTGTTTTTT; CDR3: CASSSDRELEKLFF
D: -; J: TRBJ1-1; size: -; V: TRBV10-2; DNA: TGCGCCAGCAGCTTAGGGGGGGACACTGAAGCTTTCTTT; CDR3: CASSLGGDTEAFF
D: -; J: TRBJ1-2; size: -; V: TRBV7-9; DNA: TGTGCCAGCAGCTTAGCTACGGGACATTCTGGCGGCTATGGCTACACCTTC; CDR3: CASSLATGHSGGYGYTF
D: -; J: TRBJ1-1; size: -; V: TRBV2; DNA: TGTGCCAGCAGCGTATCGGGACGGATTAATGAAGCTTTCTTT; CDR3: CASSVSGRINEAFF
D: -; J: TRBJ2-7; size: -; V: TRBV2; DNA: TGTGCCAGCACCGGACGCTACGAGCAGTACTTC; CDR3: CASTGRYEQYF
D: -; J: TRBJ2-2; size: -; V: TRBV7-9; DNA: TGTGCCAGCAGCTTACAATTTCTTTGGTACAAGGGGCCATCCGGGGAGCTGTTTTTT; CDR3: CASSLQFLWYKGPSGELFF
D: TRBD1; J: TRBJ1-2; size: -; V: TRBV4-2; DNA: TGTGCCAGCAGCTTAAAGGGGGCGCTTGGCTACACCTTC; CDR3: CASSLKGALGYTF
D: -; J: TRBJ1-3; size: once; V: TRBV5-4; DNA: TGTGCCAGCAGCTTGGGACAGGTGGGAAACACCATATATTTT; CDR3: CASSLGQVGNTIYF
D: -; J: TRBJ1-1; size: -; V: TRBV18; DNA: TGTGCCAGCTCACCGACGTCGGGGAACACTGAAGCTTTCTTT; CDR3: CASSPTSGNTEAFF
D: -; J: TRBJ1-2; size: few; V: TRBV7-9; DNA: TGTGCCAGCAGCAACAGGGAGCTTTATGGCTACACCTTC; CDR3: CASSNRELYGYTF